This note documents a single TCR beta chain sequence. What it binds is not known. The data stem from a study of human CD8 memory T cell subsets. UMI-labeled 5' RACE was used, and it produced the TCR beta libraries. Authors' data handling: Each TCR beta library held between roughly 3,000 and 18,000 functional CDR3 beta clonotypes. For each CDR3 protein, TCRdb gives one entry from its re-call of the 5' RACE reads, without DNA. None of the V and J calls come from the authors' own analysis; TCRdb made them. Recorded for this sample: roughly 4,000 distinct CDR3 sequences. There are 16 residues in the CDR3. Germline-derived CDR1 and CDR2 are SGHDT and YYEEEE. Findings and caveats of the study: Chao1 estimates suggested stem-like memory T cells were more diverse than precursor exhausted T cells.

The starting material, duplicate vials of around 150,000 sorted CD8+ T cells per subset, provided the RNA. The chain recombines TRBV5-6 with TRBJ2-3; as DNA is missing, the TRBD2 call by TCRdb cannot be tested. Material for sequencing was CD8+ T cells from PBMCs. The receptor comes from a human donor in good health. The CDR3 here is CASSLELAGSTDTQYF.